A selection of T cell receptor beta chains follows, all from one sample in a study of T cell repertoires in cytomegalovirus infection. MiXCR, run by TCRdb on the reads, gives a single entry per CDR3 protein. The sample consists of 250,000 or so distinct CDR3 sequences, 15% to 20% of them appearing once. The sequenced material came from CD8+ T cells from PBMCs. These receptors were taken from a human donor in good health (CMV status not recorded). Some clones in this sample may be carry-over from other donors' samples. Each CDR3 is given with its conserved first and last residue. A D gene is named only where the DNA matches it firmly. Clone size is stated in some rows and not others, as once, few, many or a class when expanded.

clone_size d_call j_call v_call cdr3_nt cdr3_aa
NA TRBD1 TRBJ2-1 TRBV28 TGTGCCAGCAGTCCCTCACGACAGGGTCTCCACAATGAGCAGTTCTTC CASSPSRQGLHNEQFF
many TRBD2 TRBJ2-4 TRBV7-8 TGTGCCAGCAGCTACCCGGGGGGGAAGCTAGCCAAAAACATTCAGTACTTC CASSYPGGKLAKNIQYF
many TRBD2 TRBJ2-7 TRBV7-6 TGTGCCAGCAGCTTAGCGCTCGGTAGCGGGGGGTTCGACGAGCAGTACTTC CASSLALGSGGFDEQYF
few NA TRBJ1-4 TRBV6-2/TRBV6-3 TGTGCCAGCACCGCAGGGAGAGCCAATGAAAAACTGTTTTTT CASTAGRANEKLFF
many NA TRBJ1-1 TRBV27 TGTGCCAGCAGCCACCCCGGGGAGGGCCGGCGTGAAGCTTTCTTT CASSHPGEGRREAFF
few NA TRBJ2-1 TRBV11-2 TGTGCCAGCAGCTTAGATGGGGGGACCTCTAATGAGCAGTTCTTC CASSLDGGTSNEQFF
many NA TRBJ2-2 TRBV6-5 TGTGCCAGCAGTTCGACCGCAAACACCGGGGAGCTGTTTTTT CASSSTANTGELFF
few NA TRBJ1-1 TRBV29-1 TGCAGCGTTGTGGCAGCCGAAGCTTTCTTT CSVVAAEAFF
NA TRBD1 TRBJ2-7 TRBV19 TGTGCCAGTAATACAGGGGACTCCTACGAGCAGTACTTC CASNTGDSYEQYF
NA NA TRBJ2-4 TRBV5-5 TGTGCCACTCCGGAACAGCTAGCCAAAAACATTCAGTACTTC CATPEQLAKNIQYF
NA NA TRBJ2-3 TRBV6-2/TRBV6-3 TGTGCCAGCAGCCTTACCTCTACAGGGGATACGCAGTATTTT CASSLTSTGDTQYF